This TCR beta chain was recovered during a study of cytomegalovirus exposure and HLA in healthy donors. Findings and limits, study-wide: The dataset shows that most TCR sequences were rare, while some public TCRs occurred in many donors. Across donors, sequencing depth was assumed by presence/absence analyses to be roughly uniform. CMV serostatus was the sole immune exposure data available.

Primers for the PCR totalled 60 Vbeta and 13 Jbeta. Sequencing used immunoSEQ multiplex PCR; TCRdb keeps in-frame clones, though not all of them. This table holds about 130,000 clones, roughly a tenth found once. This clone occurred a few times. No antigen is known for it. This TCR came from a woman aged 18-30 years in good health and CMV-seropositive. Sequences were obtained from PBMCs.

CDR3 nucleotide sequence: TGTGCCAGCAGCCCAGGAGGGATTCAAGAGACCCAGTACTTC. It codes for CASSPGGIQETQYF. The chain employs TRBV7-2 and TRBJ2-5; tentatively, D is TRBD2 (6 bases). CDR3 length: 14 amino acids. Germline CDR1 and CDR2: SGHTA and FQGNSA. The germline V and J ends were trimmed by 5 bases and 2 bases, with 12 bases remaining between them.